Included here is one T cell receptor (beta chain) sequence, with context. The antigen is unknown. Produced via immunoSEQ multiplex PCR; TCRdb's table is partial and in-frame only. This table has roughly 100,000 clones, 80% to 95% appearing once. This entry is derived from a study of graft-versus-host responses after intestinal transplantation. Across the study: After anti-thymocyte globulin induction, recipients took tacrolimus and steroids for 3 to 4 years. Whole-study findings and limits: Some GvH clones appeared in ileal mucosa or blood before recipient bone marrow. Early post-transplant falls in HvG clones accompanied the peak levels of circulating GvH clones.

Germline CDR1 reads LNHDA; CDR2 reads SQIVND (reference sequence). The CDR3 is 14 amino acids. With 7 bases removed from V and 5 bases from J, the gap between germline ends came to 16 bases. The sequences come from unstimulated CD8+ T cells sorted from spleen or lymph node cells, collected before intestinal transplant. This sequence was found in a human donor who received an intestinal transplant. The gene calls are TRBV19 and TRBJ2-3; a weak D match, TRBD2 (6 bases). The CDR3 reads CASKEGSLLDTQYF. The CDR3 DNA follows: TGTGCCAGTAAGGAGGGAAGCTTATTAGATACGCAGTATTTT. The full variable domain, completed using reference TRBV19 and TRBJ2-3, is DGGITQSPKYLFRKEGQNVTLSCEQNLNHDAMYWYRQDPGQGLRLIYYSQIVNDFQKGDIAEGYSVSREKKESFPLTVTSAQKNPTAFYLCASKEGSLLDTQYFGPGTRLTVL.